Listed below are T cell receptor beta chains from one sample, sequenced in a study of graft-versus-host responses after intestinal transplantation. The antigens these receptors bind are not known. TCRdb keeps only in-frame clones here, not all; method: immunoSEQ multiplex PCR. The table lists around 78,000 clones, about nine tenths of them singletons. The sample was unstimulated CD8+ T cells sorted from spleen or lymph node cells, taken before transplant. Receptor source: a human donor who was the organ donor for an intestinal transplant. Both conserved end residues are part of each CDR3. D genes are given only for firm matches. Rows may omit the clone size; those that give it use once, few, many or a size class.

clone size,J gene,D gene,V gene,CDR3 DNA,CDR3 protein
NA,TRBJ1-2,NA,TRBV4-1,TGCGCCAGTTCCACCGGGGGGGTCTATGGCTACACCTTC,CASSTGGVYGYTF
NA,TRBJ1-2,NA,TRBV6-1,TGTGCCAGCAGTGAAGGGGACGCCGATTTCTATGGCTACACCTTC,CASSEGDADFYGYTF
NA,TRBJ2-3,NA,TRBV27,TGTGCCAGCAGTCCCAGGGCTCCTGCTAGCACAGATACGCAGTATTTT,CASSPRAPASTDTQYF
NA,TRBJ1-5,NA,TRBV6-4,TGTGCCAGCAGTGACTCCACCAATCAGCCCCAGCATTTT,CASSDSTNQPQHF
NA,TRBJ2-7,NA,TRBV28,TGTGCCAGCAGTTCGGGGTTCTATGGCTACGAGCAGTACTTC,CASSSGFYGYEQYF
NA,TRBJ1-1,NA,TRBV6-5,TGTGCCAGCAGTGAAAGGGAGCACACTGAAGCTTTCTTT,CASSEREHTEAFF
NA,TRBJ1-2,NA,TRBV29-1,TGCAGCGTGAAGGAGTTTGCTTCGAACTATGGCTACACCTTC,CSVKEFASNYGYTF
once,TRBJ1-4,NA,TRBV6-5,TGTGCCAGCAGTTACAGGGCACCTCCAGGTCGAAAACTGTTTTTT,CASSYRAPPGRKLFF
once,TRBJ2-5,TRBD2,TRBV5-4,TGTGCCAGCATCGCCGCGGGGGGGGCCCAAGAGACCCAGTACTTC,CASIAAGGAQETQYF
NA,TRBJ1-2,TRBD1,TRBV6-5,TGTGCCAGCAGTTACCACAGGGGGCTAGAGGGCTACACCTTC,CASSYHRGLEGYTF
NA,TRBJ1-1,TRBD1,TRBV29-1,TGCAGCGTCCGTCCCGGGACAGGAAGGGGGACTGAAGCTTTCTTT,CSVRPGTGRGTEAFF
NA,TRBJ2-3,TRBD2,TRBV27,TGTGCCAGCAGTTTCGGGGGGACAGATACGCAGTATTTT,CASSFGGTDTQYF
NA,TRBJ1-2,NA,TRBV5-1,TGCGCCAGCAGCTTGGGTGACAATGCTGGCTACACCTTC,CASSLGDNAGYTF
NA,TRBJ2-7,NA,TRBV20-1,TGCAGTGCTAGAGGTCCCTACGAGCAGTACTTC,CSARGPYEQYF
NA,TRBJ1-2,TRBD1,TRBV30,TGTGCCTGGTTCGGGCCCGGGACAGGGGGCGGCTACACCTTC,CAWFGPGTGGGYTF
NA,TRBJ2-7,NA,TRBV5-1,TGCGCCAGCACGTTTCAGGGGTCTCTTCCTTGGGGGGTCGACGAGCAGTACTTC,CASTFQGSLPWGVDEQYF
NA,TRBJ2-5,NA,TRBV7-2,TGTGCCAGCAGCTTTGGGGAGACCCAGTACTTC,CASSFGETQYF
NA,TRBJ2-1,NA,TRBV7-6,TGTGCCAGCAGCTTACTTCGGGGGCCCTCCTACAATGAGCAGTTCTTC,CASSLLRGPSYNEQFF
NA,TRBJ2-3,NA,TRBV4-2,TGTGCCAGCAGCCAATTTCTCGGGGTGGCAGATACGCAGTATTTT,CASSQFLGVADTQYF
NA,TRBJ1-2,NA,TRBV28,TGTGCCAGCAGTCCAAACTCCGTCCGACAGGAAAACAGGAGGGGAGTAAACGGATATGGCTACACCTTC,CASSPNSVRQENRRGVNGYGYTF
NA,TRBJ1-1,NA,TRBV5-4,TGTGCCAGCAGCTTCGGCAACACTGAAGCTTTCTTT,CASSFGNTEAFF
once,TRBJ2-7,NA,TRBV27,TGTGCCAGCAGTTTCATTAGAGGACCATCCTACGAGCAGTACTTC,CASSFIRGPSYEQYF
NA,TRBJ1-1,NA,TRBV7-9,TGTGCCAGCAGCTTCGGGGAGGCTGAAGCTTTCTTT,CASSFGEAEAFF
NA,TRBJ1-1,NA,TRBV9,TGTGCCAGTGATGGGGGGGTAAACACTGAAGCTTTCTTT,CASDGGVNTEAFF
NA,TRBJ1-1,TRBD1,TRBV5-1,TGCGCCAGCAGCTTACTCAGGGGGCACACTGAAGCTTTCTTT,CASSLLRGHTEAFF
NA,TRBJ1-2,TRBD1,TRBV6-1,TGTGCCAGCAGTGAAGCGGAGACAGGGAAAGATGGCTACACCTTC,CASSEAETGKDGYTF
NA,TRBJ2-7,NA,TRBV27,TGTGCCAGCAGTTTAAGCCTCGGCGGTGCCTACGAGCAGTACTTC,CASSLSLGGAYEQYF
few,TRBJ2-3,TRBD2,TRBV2,TGTGCCAGCAGCCCCGGGGGGGGCACAGATACGCAGTATTTT,CASSPGGGTDTQYF
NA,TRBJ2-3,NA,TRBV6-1,TGTGCCAGCAGTGAGGTAACAGATACGCAGTATTTT,CASSEVTDTQYF
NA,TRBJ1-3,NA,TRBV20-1,TGCAGTGTTGGTACCGGAAACACCATATATTTT,CSVGTGNTIYF
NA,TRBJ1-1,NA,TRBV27,TGTGCCAGCAGTTTTCCCGGACCTAACACTGAAGCTTTCTTT,CASSFPGPNTEAFF
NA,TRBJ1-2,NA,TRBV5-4,TGTGCCAGCAGCTTGGGTGGGCCCTCTAACTATGGCTACACCTTC,CASSLGGPSNYGYTF
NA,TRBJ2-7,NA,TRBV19,TGTGCCAGTAGTATGGTCGGAGGGGGCTACGAGCAGTACTTC,CASSMVGGGYEQYF
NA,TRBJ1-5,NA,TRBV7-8,TGTGCCAGCAGCTTAGGAGACGGTAGCAATCAGCCCCAGCATTTT,CASSLGDGSNQPQHF
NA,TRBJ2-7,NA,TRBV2,TGTGCCAGCAGTGAAGAGTATGGCTTTACAAGCTCCTACGAGCAGTACTTC,CASSEEYGFTSSYEQYF
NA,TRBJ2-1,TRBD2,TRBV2,TGTGCCAGCAGTGAGAGTATACCGGGACTAGCGGGGGGGGAGCAGTTCTTC,CASSESIPGLAGGEQFF
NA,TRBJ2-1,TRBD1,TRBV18,TGTGCCAGCTCATCATCGACAGGGTACAATGAGCAGTTCTTC,CASSSSTGYNEQFF